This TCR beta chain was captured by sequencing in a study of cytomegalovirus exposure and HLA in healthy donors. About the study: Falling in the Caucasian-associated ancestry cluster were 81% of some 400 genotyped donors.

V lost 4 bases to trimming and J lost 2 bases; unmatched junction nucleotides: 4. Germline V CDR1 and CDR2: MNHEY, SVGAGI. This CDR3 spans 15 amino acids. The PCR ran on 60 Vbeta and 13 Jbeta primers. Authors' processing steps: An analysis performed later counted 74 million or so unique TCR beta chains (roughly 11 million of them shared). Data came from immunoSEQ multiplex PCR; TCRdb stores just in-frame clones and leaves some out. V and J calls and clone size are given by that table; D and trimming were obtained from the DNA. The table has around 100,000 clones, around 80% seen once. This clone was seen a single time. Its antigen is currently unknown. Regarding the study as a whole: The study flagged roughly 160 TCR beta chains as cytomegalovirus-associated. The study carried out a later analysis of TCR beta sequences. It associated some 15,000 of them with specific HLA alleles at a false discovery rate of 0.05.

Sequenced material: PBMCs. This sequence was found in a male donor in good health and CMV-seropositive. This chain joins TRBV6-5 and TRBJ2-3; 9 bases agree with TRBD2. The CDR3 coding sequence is TGTGCCAGCAGTTTGCTAGCGGGGAACACAGATACGCAGTATTTT. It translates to CASSLLAGNTDTQYF.